The text below deals with one TCR beta chain. Clones were sequenced by immunoSEQ multiplex PCR, and TCRdb holds only the in-frame ones, with some missing. The table lists under 85,000 clones, more than 85% of them singletons. V gave up 3 bases and J gave up 1 base; unmatched junction bases: 3. Per germline, CDR1 SGHDT and CDR2 YYEEEE. The CDR3 loop spans 15 amino acids. On cycle 4 day 1 and cycle 7 day 1, as well as at baseline, blood was sampled. This record comes from a study of OX40 agonist ivuxolimab in advanced cancers. The chain uses TRBV5-6 and TRBJ1-1; 10 bases match TRBD1. The sample here was CD4+ or CD8+ T cells sorted from blood, taken in a trial of the OX40 agonist ivuxolimab. The sequence was obtained from an adult with an advanced solid tumor such as melanoma, head and neck, liver or kidney cancer. Written as DNA, the CDR3 is TGTGCCAGCAGCTGGGGGACAGGGGCGAACACTGAAGCTTTCTTT. It codes for CASSWGTGANTEAFF.